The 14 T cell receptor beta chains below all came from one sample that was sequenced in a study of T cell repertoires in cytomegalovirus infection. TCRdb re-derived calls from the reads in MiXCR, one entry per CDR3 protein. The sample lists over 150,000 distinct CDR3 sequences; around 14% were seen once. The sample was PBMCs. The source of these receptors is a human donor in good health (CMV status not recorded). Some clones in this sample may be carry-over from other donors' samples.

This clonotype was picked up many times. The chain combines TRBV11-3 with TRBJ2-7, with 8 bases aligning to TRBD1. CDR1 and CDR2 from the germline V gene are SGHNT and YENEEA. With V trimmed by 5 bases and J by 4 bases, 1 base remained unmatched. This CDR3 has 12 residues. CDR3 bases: TGTGCCAGCAGCGGGACAGGATACGAGCAGTACTTC. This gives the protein CASSGTGYEQYF.

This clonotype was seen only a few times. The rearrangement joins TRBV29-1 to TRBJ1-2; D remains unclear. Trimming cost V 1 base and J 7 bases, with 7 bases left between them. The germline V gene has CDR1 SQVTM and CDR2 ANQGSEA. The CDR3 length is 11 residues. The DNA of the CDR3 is TGCAGCGTTGAAGTTTGGTTTGGCTACACCTTC. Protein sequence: CSVEVWFGYTF. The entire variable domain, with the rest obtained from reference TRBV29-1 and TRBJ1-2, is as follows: SAVISQKPSRDICQRGTSLTIQCQVDSQVTMMFWYRQQPGQSLTLIATANQGSEATYESGFVIDKFPISRPNLTFSTLTVSNMSPEDSSIYLCSVEVWFGYTFGSGTRLTVV.

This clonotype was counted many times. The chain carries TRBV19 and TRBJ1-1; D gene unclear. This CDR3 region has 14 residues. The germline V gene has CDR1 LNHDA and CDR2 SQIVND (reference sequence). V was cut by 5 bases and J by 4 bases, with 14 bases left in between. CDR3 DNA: TGTGCCAGTAGTCTGGGCCCCGTCGGCACTGAAGCTTTCTTT. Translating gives CASSLGPVGTEAFF.

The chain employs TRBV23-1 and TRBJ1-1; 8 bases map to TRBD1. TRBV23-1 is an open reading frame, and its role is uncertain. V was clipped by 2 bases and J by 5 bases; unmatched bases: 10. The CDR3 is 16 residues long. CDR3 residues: CASSQPSDRERTEAFF. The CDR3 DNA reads TGCGCCAGCAGTCAACCCTCGGACAGGGAGCGGACTGAAGCTTTCTTT.

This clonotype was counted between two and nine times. DNA for the CDR3: TGCAGTGCCATTGAATACCTAAGGACAGGGGTCAATCAGCCCCAGCATTTT. Translating gives CSAIEYLRTGVNQPQHF. This sequence joins TRBV20-1 and TRBJ1-5; 9 bases fit TRBD1. The CDR3 covers 17 residues. V shed 6 bases and J 3 bases; nucleotides not matched to a gene: 15. CDR1 is DFQATT and CDR2 is SNEGSKA in the germline V gene (reference sequence).

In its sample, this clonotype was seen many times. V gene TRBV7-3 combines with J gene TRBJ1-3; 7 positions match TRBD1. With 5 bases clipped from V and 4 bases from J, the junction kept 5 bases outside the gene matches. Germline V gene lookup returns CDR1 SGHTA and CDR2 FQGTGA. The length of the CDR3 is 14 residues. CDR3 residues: CASSRTGAGNTIYF. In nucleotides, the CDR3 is TGTGCCAGCAGCCGGACAGGCGCGGGAAACACCATATATTTT. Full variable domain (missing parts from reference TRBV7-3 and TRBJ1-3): GAGVSQTPSNKVTEKGKYVELRCDPISGHTALYWYRQSLGQGPEFLIYFQGTGAADDSGLPNDRFFAVRPEGSVSTLKIQRTERGDSAVYLCASSRTGAGNTIYFGEGSWLTVV.

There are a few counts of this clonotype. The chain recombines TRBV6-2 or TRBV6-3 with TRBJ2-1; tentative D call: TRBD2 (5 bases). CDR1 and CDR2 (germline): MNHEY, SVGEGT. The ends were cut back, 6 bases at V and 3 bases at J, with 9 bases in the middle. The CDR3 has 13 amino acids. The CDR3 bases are TGTGCCAGCAGACTAGTCCTCTACAATGAGCAGTTCTTC. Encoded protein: CASRLVLYNEQFF.

CDR3 loop: CASSVDRVREKLFF. The DNA for the CDR3 is TGTGCCAGCAGTGTCGACAGGGTTCGGGAAAAACTGTTTTTT. The chain carries TRBV2 and TRBJ1-4, with TRBD1 identical over 7 bases. The CDR3 is made up of 14 amino acids. Germline V gene sequence: CDR1 SNHLY, CDR2 FYNNEI. The V segment lost 4 bases and the J segment 8 bases; nucleotides outside the gene matches: 7.

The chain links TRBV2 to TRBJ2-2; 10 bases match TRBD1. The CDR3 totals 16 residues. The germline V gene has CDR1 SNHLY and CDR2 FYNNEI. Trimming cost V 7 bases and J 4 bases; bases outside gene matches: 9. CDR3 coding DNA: TGTGCCAGCAAAATCCCGGGACAGGGGTTCACCGGGGAGCTGTTTTTT. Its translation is CASKIPGQGFTGELFF.

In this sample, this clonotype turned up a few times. CDR3 DNA sequence: TGCAGCGTTAACGAGCAGTACTTC. Protein product: CSVNEQYF. This chain connects TRBV20-1 to TRBJ2-7, with D unclear. This CDR3 is 8 amino acids long. Germline CDR1 reads DFQATT; CDR2 reads SNEGSKA (reference sequence).

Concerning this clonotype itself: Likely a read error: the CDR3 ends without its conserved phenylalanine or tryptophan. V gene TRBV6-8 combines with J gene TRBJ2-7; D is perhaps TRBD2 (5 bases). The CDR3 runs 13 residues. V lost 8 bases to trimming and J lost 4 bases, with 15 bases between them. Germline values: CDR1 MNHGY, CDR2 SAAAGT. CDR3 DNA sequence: TGTGCCAGCTGCTCGGAGGTGGGTTACGAGCAGTACTCC. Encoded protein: CASCSEVGYEQYS.

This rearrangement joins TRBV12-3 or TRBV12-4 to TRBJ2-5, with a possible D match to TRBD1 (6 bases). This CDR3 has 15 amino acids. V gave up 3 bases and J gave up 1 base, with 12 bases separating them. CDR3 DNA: TGTGCCAGCAGTTTCCATCACAGGGTCCAAGAGACCCAGTACTTC. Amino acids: CASSFHHRVQETQYF.

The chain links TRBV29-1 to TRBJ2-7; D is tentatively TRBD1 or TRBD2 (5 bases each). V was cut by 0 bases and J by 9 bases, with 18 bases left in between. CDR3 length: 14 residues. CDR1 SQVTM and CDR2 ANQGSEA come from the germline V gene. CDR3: CSVEDSGGAPGQYF. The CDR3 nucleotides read TGCAGCGTTGAAGATAGTGGGGGAGCCCCCGGGCAGTACTTC.

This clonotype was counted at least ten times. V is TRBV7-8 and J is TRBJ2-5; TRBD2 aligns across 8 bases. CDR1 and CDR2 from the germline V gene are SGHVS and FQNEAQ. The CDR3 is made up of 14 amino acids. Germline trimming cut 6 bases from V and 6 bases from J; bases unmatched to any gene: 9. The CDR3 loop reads CASSKRETRKTQYF. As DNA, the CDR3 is TGTGCCAGCAGTAAGCGGGAGACCCGCAAGACCCAGTACTTC.